Each of the 30 T cell receptor beta chains below was sequenced from the same sample in a study of T cell changes during pregnancy in multiple sclerosis. This table comes from immunoSEQ multiplex PCR, and its TCRdb copy is limited to in-frame clones, with some not included. The sample consists of about 40,000 clones, approximately 90% of them appearing once. The sequenced sample was CD4+ T cells from peripheral blood mononuclear cells, obtained before pregnancy. The receptors shown here come from a female donor with multiple sclerosis, enrolled in a pregnancy study.

This clone is a singleton in its sample. The V and J genes are TRBV19 and TRBJ1-5; D is unresolved. This CDR3 is built from 13 residues. The germline CDR1 and CDR2 sequences are LNHDA and SQIVND (reference sequence). Trimming took off 7 bases at V and 5 bases at J, with 12 bases between the two ends. CDR3 bases: TGTGCCAGTACCGAGCGGGGATATCAGCCCCAGCATTTT. Protein sequence: CASTERGYQPQHF. Combining the CDR3 with reference TRBV19 and TRBJ1-5 gives the whole variable domain DGGITQSPKYLFRKEGQNVTLSCEQNLNHDAMYWYRQDPGQGLRLIYYSQIVNDFQKGDIAEGYSVSREKKESFPLTVTSAQKNPTAFYLCASTERGYQPQHFGDGTRLSIL.

This chain connects TRBV5-1 to TRBJ2-7, with 11 bases identical to TRBD2. V lost 4 bases to trimming and J lost 7 bases; unmatched junction nucleotides: 7. From germline, CDR1 is SGHRS and CDR2 YFSETQ. The CDR3 has 14 amino acids. The CDR3: CASSVTSGVREQYF. Written as DNA, the CDR3 is TGCGCCAGCAGCGTGACTAGCGGGGTGAGGGAGCAGTACTTC.

This clone was seen a single time. The rearrangement links TRBV5-4 to TRBJ1-4; D not resolved. There are 15 residues in the CDR3. V was trimmed by 0 bases and J by 0 bases, leaving 6 bases between them. In germline, CDR1 is SGHNT, CDR2 YYREEE (reference sequence). For the CDR3, the DNA is TGTGCCAGCAGCTTGGCGGGTGCAACTAATGAAAAACTGTTTTTT. Amino acids: CASSLAGATNEKLFF.

V gene TRBV7-2 combines with J gene TRBJ1-1; D remains ambiguous. Per germline, CDR1 SGHTA and CDR2 FQGNSA. V was shortened by 1 base and J by 0 bases, with 15 bases between the two germline ends. This CDR3 is 17 amino acids long. CDR3 sequence (DNA): TGTGCCAGCAGCTTAGAATTGACTCCCTGGGTGAACACTGAAGCTTTCTTT. It is translated as CASSLELTPWVNTEAFF.

J is TRBJ2-5 and V is TRBV6-1; 10 nucleotides match TRBD1. Per germline, CDR1 MNHNS and CDR2 SASEGT. The CDR3 has 12 residues. This CDR3 reads CGGDRGRGTQYF. CDR3 DNA sequence: TGTGGGGGAGACAGGGGGCGGGGGACCCAGTACTTC.

The chain recombines TRBV18 with TRBJ1-2; D is unclear. The CDR3 runs to 14 residues. The V end lost 3 bases, the J end lost 7 bases, and 15 bases lay between the germline ends. Germline values: CDR1 KGHSH, CDR2 LQKENI. The CDR3 here is CASSPVRFEGGYTF. The CDR3 DNA follows: TGTGCCAGCTCACCCGTCAGGTTTGAGGGTGGCTACACCTTC.

The J gene is TRBJ1-5, the V gene TRBV10-3; 10 positions agree with TRBD1. CDR1 and CDR2 (germline): ENHRY, SYGVKD. V lost 8 bases and J lost 3; bases outside the gene matches: 7. This CDR3 is built from 15 residues. DNA of the CDR3: TGTGCCATCGGAGAGGGACAGGGGATCAATCAGCCCCAGCATTTT. Amino acids: CAIGEGQGINQPQHF.

The V and J genes are TRBV6-6 and TRBJ2-7; D remains ambiguous. The CDR3 is made up of 12 amino acids. Germline V gene sequence: CDR1 MNHNY, CDR2 SVGAGI (reference sequence). V was trimmed by 5 bases and J by 0 bases, leaving 5 bases between them. As DNA, the CDR3 is TGTGCCAGCAGTCTGAGCTCCTACGAGCAGTACTTC. Its protein product is CASSLSSYEQYF.

As DNA, the CDR3 is TGTGCCAGCAGCCCCTGTCGCTTCTGGGACTGGAGGACCAATCAGCCCCAGCATTTT. It encodes CASSPCRFWDWRTNQPQHF. This chain joins TRBV11-3 and TRBJ1-5; D is perhaps TRBD1 (5 bases). Between the trimmed V and J ends, which lost 5 bases and 3 bases, there was a span of 26 bases. The CDR3 sequence is 19 residues long. From germline, CDR1 is SGHNT and CDR2 YENEEA.

This clone was detected only once. The chain joins TRBV5-1 to TRBJ1-2; a weak D match, TRBD1 (6 bases). Germline CDR1 and CDR2: SGHRS and YFSETQ. V dropped 1 base and J dropped 5 bases, with 18 bases sitting between them. This CDR3 comprises 16 residues. The CDR3 DNA is TGCGCCAGCAGCTTGCGGGGTCCTTTCGACAGGTATGGCTACACCTTC. This gives the protein CASSLRGPFDRYGYTF.

This CDR3 reads CASSQEVSRLYF. CDR3 nucleotide sequence: TGCGCCAGCAGCCAAGAGGTTAGCCGACTATATTTT. The rearrangement uses TRBV4-3 and TRBJ1-3; D is unclear. V lost 0 bases and J 14 bases, leaving 11 bases between the germline ends. This CDR3 region has 12 residues. CDR1 is LGHNA, CDR2 YSLEER, per germline.

The CDR3 DNA reads TGTGCCAGCAGCTTAACGTCGGGGGGCAATGAGCAGTTCTTC. Protein: CASSLTSGGNEQFF. The rearrangement links TRBV7-3 to TRBJ2-1; 7 bases map to TRBD2. Trimming at V came to 0 bases and at J to 6 bases, leaving 2 bases not matched to a gene. The germline gives CDR1 SGHTA, CDR2 FQGTGA. This CDR3 has 14 amino acids.

This chain uses TRBV6-5 with TRBJ1-2, with TRBD1 matching over 8 bases. V was clipped by 0 bases and J by 8 bases; unmatched bases: 2. CDR1 is MNHEY and CDR2 is SVGAGI in the germline V gene. The CDR3 has 13 residues. CDR3 sequence (DNA): TGTGCCAGCAGTTACTCAACAGGGGGGGGCTACACCTTC. As protein: CASSYSTGGGYTF.

The J gene is TRBJ2-1, the V gene TRBV11-3; 7 bases align to TRBD1. The germline gives CDR1 SGHNT, CDR2 YENEEA. After removal of 1 base from V and 4 bases from J, the junction contained 7 bases not matched to a gene. The CDR3 is made up of 16 amino acids. The CDR3 reads CASSLGSGQLYNEQFF. In DNA form, the CDR3 reads TGTGCCAGCAGCTTAGGATCGGGACAGCTATACAATGAGCAGTTCTTC.

This chain uses TRBV2 with TRBJ2-7; D is unclear. The CDR3 extends over 13 amino acids. Trimming removed 7 bases from V and 0 bases from J, with 10 bases in between. From germline, CDR1 is SNHLY and CDR2 FYNNEI. CDR3 protein: CASIAQLSYEQYF. The DNA for the CDR3 is TGTGCCAGCATAGCTCAGCTCTCCTACGAGCAGTACTTC.

The V and J genes are TRBV7-2 and TRBJ2-3; 9 nucleotides align to TRBD2. The CDR3 sequence is 14 residues long. After removal of 1 base from V and 10 bases from J, the junction contained 6 bases not matched to a gene. Per germline, CDR1 SGHTA and CDR2 FQGNSA. The CDR3 is CASSLDASGAAQYF. DNA of the CDR3: TGTGCCAGCAGCTTAGACGCTAGCGGGGCTGCGCAGTATTTT.

J is TRBJ2-1 and V is TRBV4-2; TRBD2 agrees at 14 bases. With 0 bases clipped from V and 7 bases from J, the junction kept 14 bases outside the gene matches. Germline V gene lookup returns CDR1 LGHNA and CDR2 YNFKEQ. The CDR3 extends over 20 amino acids. The CDR3 nucleotides read TGTGCCAGCAGCCAAGACCTGGGGACTAGCGGGGGAGGTTCGAGAAATGAGCAGTTCTTC. It translates to CASSQDLGTSGGGSRNEQFF.

This chain links TRBV4-2 with TRBJ1-1; TRBD1 matches at 9 bases. The V segment lost 5 bases and the J segment 4 bases; nucleotides outside the gene matches: 14. The CDR3 consists of 17 residues. Germline CDR1 reads LGHNA; CDR2 reads YNFKEQ. CDR3 coding DNA: TGTGCCAGCAGCGTACGGACAGGGGTGGGTGAAGGCACTGAAGCTTTCTTT. Protein sequence: CASSVRTGVGEGTEAFF.

This clone was recorded only once. The chain links TRBV7-8 to TRBJ1-4, with D maybe TRBD1 (5 bases). The CDR3 loop spans 16 amino acids. V was trimmed by 5 bases and J by 0 bases, leaving 13 bases between them. CDR1 and CDR2 from the germline V gene are SGHVS and FQNEAQ. The CDR3 DNA is TGTGCCAGCAGCCAACAGGACGCAACAACTAATGAAAAACTGTTTTTT. Protein: CASSQQDATTNEKLFF.

This chain connects TRBV4-3 to TRBJ1-2, with 8 positions matching TRBD1. This CDR3 contains 15 residues. The J segment lost 8 bases and the V segment lost 4 bases, leaving 12 bases of the junction unmatched. Germline V lookup: CDR1 LGHNA, CDR2 YSLEER. For the CDR3, the DNA is TGCGCCAGCAGCCCCCACGGGCAGGGGGCAGGAGGCTACACCTTC. Protein sequence: CASSPHGQGAGGYTF.

This clone has just one count. The chain uses TRBV6-5 and TRBJ2-5, with a weak D call TRBD1 (6 bases). The CDR3 consists of 12 residues. Per germline, CDR1 MNHEY and CDR2 SVGAGI. Trimming removed 5 bases at V and 7 bases at J, with 11 bases between. The CDR3 is CASSGGGGTQYF. For the CDR3, the DNA is TGTGCCAGCAGTGGGGGCGGCGGGACCCAGTACTTC.

This chain joins TRBV11-2 and TRBJ2-7; D perhaps matches TRBD1 (5 bases). The CDR3 has 13 residues. Trimming left V 5 bases short and J 2 bases short, with 10 bases between. CDR1 SGHAT and CDR2 FQNNGV come from the germline V gene. The CDR3 sequence: CASSQQVTYEQYF. In DNA, the CDR3 is TGTGCCAGCAGCCAACAGGTTACCTACGAGCAGTACTTC.

The CDR3 sequence: CASSRPGQGREQYF. CDR3 DNA sequence: TGTGCCAGCAGCAGACCCGGACAGGGCCGCGAGCAGTACTTC. The genes are TRBV7-2 and TRBJ2-7; 8 nucleotides line up with TRBD1. Germline CDR1 and CDR2: SGHTA and FQGNSA. The CDR3 has 14 residues. V lost 5 bases to trimming and J lost 6 bases; unmatched junction nucleotides: 9.

This chain uses TRBV4-2 with TRBJ1-1; a weak D match, TRBD1 (5 bases). The CDR3 has 14 residues. V lost 7 bases and J lost 0, with 12 bases in between. Germline lookup yields CDR1 LGHNA and CDR2 YNFKEQ. CDR3 DNA sequence: TGTGCCAGCACGCGGGGGGGGTTGAACACTGAAGCTTTCTTT. It specifies CASTRGGLNTEAFF.

In this sample, this clone turned up once. The chain uses TRBV28 and TRBJ1-4, with D possibly TRBD1 on 6 matching bases. Per germline, CDR1 MDHEN and CDR2 SYDVKM. The CDR3 sequence is 15 residues long. Trimming cost V 9 bases and J 11 bases, with 25 bases left between them. The CDR3 sequence is CASSRDTRLGGKLFF. The CDR3, as DNA: TGTGCCAGTTCTAGGGACACCCGCTTAGGTGGGAAACTGTTTTTT.

This rearrangement joins TRBV5-1 to TRBJ2-1; D might be TRBD1 (6 bases). Trimming removed 4 bases from V and 9 bases from J, with 14 bases in between. This CDR3 is 13 amino acids long. Germline CDR1 and CDR2: SGHRS and YFSETQ. CDR3 amino acids: CASSRQGQGEQFF. The CDR3 coding sequence is TGCGCCAGCAGCCGTCAGGGGCAGGGTGAGCAGTTCTTC. Filled out from reference TRBV5-1 and TRBJ2-1, the complete variable domain reads KAGVTQTPRYLIKTRGQQVTLSCSPISGHRSVSWYQQTPGQGLQFLFEYFSETQRNKGNFPGRFSGRQFSNSRSEMNVSTLELGDSALYLCASSRQGQGEQFFGPGTRLTVL.

The gene calls are TRBV9 and TRBJ1-1; the D is unclear. Germline V CDR1 and CDR2: SGDLS, YYNGEE. V lost 2 bases, J lost 3 bases, and 8 bases lay in between. The CDR3 has 13 residues. The CDR3 sequence: CASSVTGHTEAFF. DNA for the CDR3: TGTGCCAGCAGCGTTACTGGTCACACTGAAGCTTTCTTT.

The chain uses TRBV7-2 and TRBJ1-2; a possible D gene is TRBD1 (5 bases). V was clipped by 1 base and J by 8 bases, with 20 bases between them. The CDR3 consists of 16 residues. Germline V lookup: CDR1 SGHTA, CDR2 FQGNSA. CDR3 sequence: CASSLGAPGQGSGYTF. CDR3 coding DNA: TGTGCCAGCAGCTTAGGTGCCCCCGGGCAGGGTAGCGGCTACACCTTC.

The chain uses TRBV7-3 and TRBJ2-7; D is possibly TRBD1 (5 bases). Germline CDR1 SGHTA, CDR2 FQGTGA. The CDR3 consists of 15 residues. Between the trimmed V and J ends, which lost 2 bases and 0 bases, there was a span of 11 bases. The CDR3 protein is CASSLQGLDSYEQYF. CDR3 sequence (DNA): TGTGCCAGCAGCTTACAGGGTCTGGACTCCTACGAGCAGTACTTC.

This clone appeared once. The J gene is TRBJ1-5, the V gene TRBV2; no reliable D call. Looked up from germline, CDR1 is SNHLY and CDR2 is FYNNEI. Trimming took off 7 bases at V and 0 bases at J, with 13 bases between the two ends. The CDR3 consists of 15 residues. CDR3 loop: CASNIGFNSNQPQHF. CDR3 coding DNA: TGTGCCAGCAATATCGGGTTTAATAGCAATCAGCCCCAGCATTTT.